These T cell receptor beta chains were read from a single sample in a study of T-cell reconstitution after alpha-beta-depleted transplantation in children. TCRdb itself ran the PCR reads through MiXCR, one entry per CDR3 protein. The sample carries over 550,000 distinct CDR3 sequences, about 11% recorded once. This specimen was PBMCs from the stem cell graft donor, taken from the stem cell graft. These receptors all come from a human donor who donated a stem cell graft to a child with acute myeloid leukemia. The CDR3 runs from the conserved cysteine through the conserved F or W. A D gene is named only where the DNA matches it firmly. Where a row states a size, it is once, few, many or the class of an expanded clone; other rows omit it.

>TRBV29-1|TRBD2|few|TRBJ2-7
CSVVWREHSYEQYF
TGCAGCGTTGTATGGCGGGAGCACTCCTACGAGCAGTACTTC
>TRBV7-9|NA|many|TRBJ2-7
CASSANPQRALGEQYF
TGTGCCAGCAGCGCGAACCCCCAAAGGGCCCTGGGAGAGCAGTACTTC
>TRBV6-1|NA|NA|TRBJ1-5
CASRRFRAAGDQPQHF
TGTGCCAGCAGGAGATTCCGGGCCGCTGGCGATCAGCCCCAGCATTTT
>TRBV20-1|TRBD2|NA|TRBJ2-7
CSARDRREGLPEQYF
TGCAGTGCTAGAGATCGGCGGGAGGGCCTCCCCGAGCAGTACTTC
>TRBV5-1|NA|few|TRBJ2-7
CASSFGDASYEQYF
TGCGCCAGCAGCTTCGGCGACGCAAGCTACGAGCAGTACTTC
>TRBV2|TRBD1|NA|TRBJ2-7
CASSEYRGNEQYF
TGTGCCAGCAGTGAGTACAGGGGGAACGAGCAGTACTTC
>TRBV4-2|TRBD2|few|TRBJ2-7
CASSQQPGLASSYEQYF
TGTGCCAGCAGCCAACAACCGGGACTAGCGAGCTCCTACGAGCAGTACTTC
>TRBV27|NA|many|TRBJ1-1
CASSLGGANTEAFF
TGTGCCAGCAGCCTGGGAGGAGCGAACACTGAAGCTTTCTTT
>TRBV6-2/TRBV6-3|NA|many|TRBJ2-1
CASSYEYNEQFF
TGTGCCAGCAGTTACGAATACAATGAGCAGTTCTTC
>TRBV2|TRBD2|NA|TRBJ2-3
CACSNPVLRAGDTDTQYF
TGTGCCTGCAGTAACCCGGTCTTACGAGCGGGAGACACAGATACGCAGTATTTT
>TRBV4-3|NA|NA|TRBJ1-1
CASSQDQPGHLATEAFF
TGCGCCAGCAGCCAAGATCAGCCTGGGCATTTGGCCACTGAAGCTTTCTTT
>TRBV11-2|TRBD1|NA|TRBJ1-4
CASSAGGTVNEKLFF
TGTGCCAGCAGCGCGGGCGGGACAGTGAATGAAAAACTGTTTTTT
>TRBV7-2|TRBD2|few|TRBJ2-1
CASSFRASGDNEQFF
TGTGCCAGCAGCTTCCGGGCTAGCGGGGACAATGAGCAGTTCTTC
>TRBV30|NA|few|TRBJ2-6
CAWGGTSGANVLTF
TGTGCCTGGGGGGGCACCTCTGGGGCCAACGTCCTGACTTTC
>TRBV2|NA|many|TRBJ2-1
CASKEGSSYNEQFF
TGTGCCAGCAAAGAGGGGAGCTCCTACAATGAGCAGTTCTTC
>TRBV11-2|NA|few|TRBJ2-1
CASSQGIAGAQFF
TGTGCCAGCAGCCAGGGGATAGCCGGAGCTCAGTTCTTC
>TRBV6-6|NA|NA|TRBJ2-1
CAGGLGSNEQFF
TGTGCTGGGGGGTTGGGGTCCAATGAGCAGTTCTTC
>TRBV6-2/TRBV6-3|TRBD1|few|TRBJ2-1
CASSYQGAGNEQFF
TGTGCCAGCAGTTACCAGGGGGCTGGCAATGAGCAGTTCTTC
>TRBV7-2|TRBD2|NA|TRBJ2-5
CASSLVLAVQETQYF
TGTGCCAGCAGCTTAGTACTAGCGGTCCAAGAGACCCAGTACTTC
>TRBV15|NA|many|TRBJ2-7
CATSREQMRLPYEQYF
TGTGCCACCAGCAGAGAACAGATGAGGCTTCCCTACGAGCAGTACTTC
>TRBV4-2|NA|many|TRBJ2-5
CASSQEFGTWETQYF
TGTGCCAGCAGCCAAGAATTCGGCACATGGGAGACCCAGTACTTC
>TRBV6-2/TRBV6-3|NA|NA|TRBJ1-5
CASRTVGGRSNQPQHF
TGTGCCAGCAGAACAGTGGGGGGCCGGAGCAATCAGCCCCAGCATTTT
>TRBV6-2/TRBV6-3|NA|NA|TRBJ1-1
CASRDRDTLNTEAFF
TGTGCCAGCAGAGACCGGGACACCTTGAACACTGAAGCTTTCTTT
>TRBV10-3|TRBD1|many|TRBJ2-1
CAISSARQGDEQFF
TGTGCCATCTCAAGTGCCCGACAGGGCGATGAGCAGTTCTTC
>TRBV20-1|NA|NA|TRBJ2-1
CSARRAGLYYNEQFF
TGCAGTGCTAGGAGGGCGGGACTTTACTACAATGAGCAGTTCTTC
>TRBV7-9|NA|many|TRBJ2-5
CASSFGGAQETQYF
TGTGCCAGCAGCTTCGGGGGAGCCCAAGAGACCCAGTACTTC
>TRBV5-1|TRBD1|few|TRBJ2-7
CASSPSLGDRARREQYF
TGCGCCAGCAGCCCCAGCCTCGGGGACAGGGCCCGCAGGGAGCAGTACTTC
>TRBV11-1|NA|few|TRBJ1-2
CASSLRPSEMYGYTF
TGTGCCAGCAGCTTAAGACCGTCGGAGATGTATGGCTACACCTTC
>TRBV20-1|TRBD2|NA|TRBJ2-1
CSAPGVAGGGSYNEQFF
TGCAGTGCTCCGGGGGTGGCGGGAGGTGGCTCCTACAATGAGCAGTTCTTC
>TRBV4-2|NA|many|TRBJ2-7
CASSHGGRQGIDEQYF
TGTGCCAGCAGCCACGGGGGCCGACAGGGTATTGACGAGCAGTACTTC
>TRBV20-1|TRBD2|many|TRBJ2-5
CSARGGSAGETQYF
TGCAGTGCTAGAGGCGGTTCAGCGGGGGAGACCCAGTACTTC
>TRBV7-2|NA|many|TRBJ1-5
CASSLAIGSGQPQHF
TGTGCCAGCAGCTTAGCAATAGGGTCAGGTCAGCCCCAGCATTTT
>TRBV5-1|TRBD1|many|TRBJ1-3
CASSDGTANTIYF
TGCGCCAGCAGCGACGGGACAGCAAACACCATATATTTT
>TRBV6-2/TRBV6-3|NA|NA|TRBJ1-5
CASSIGGNQPQHF
TGTGCCAGCAGTATCGGAGGCAATCAGCCCCAGCATTTT
>TRBV29-1|NA|many|TRBJ2-1
CSVGPEAGNFF
TGCAGCGTTGGTCCGGAGGCAGGGAATTTCTTC
>TRBV21-1|NA|many|TRBJ1-5
CASILTGLNQPQHF
TGTGCCAGCATCCTGACAGGGTTAAATCAGCCCCAGCATTTT
>TRBV12-3/TRBV12-4|NA|many|TRBJ2-7
CASSPRTYEQYF
TGTGCCAGCAGTCCTCGAACCTACGAGCAGTACTTC
>TRBV3-1|TRBD2|many|TRBJ2-1
CASSQDGRGRAGIEQFF
TGTGCCAGCAGCCAAGATGGCCGCGGGAGGGCCGGTATTGAGCAGTTCTTC
>TRBV29-1|NA|many|TRBJ2-3
CSVGAHYTDTQYF
TGCAGCGTTGGAGCCCACTATACAGATACGCAGTATTTT
>TRBV7-9|NA|many|TRBJ2-5
CASKRQAEETQYF
TGTGCCAGCAAGAGACAGGCAGAAGAGACCCAGTACTTC
>TRBV25-1|NA|NA|TRBJ1-1
CASSDRVEPNTEAFF
TGTGCCAGCAGTGACAGGGTAGAACCGAACACTGAAGCTTTCTTT
>TRBV20-1|TRBD2|few|TRBJ2-1
CSARDSRGASYNEQFF
TGCAGTGCTAGAGATTCGCGGGGGGCCTCCTACAATGAGCAGTTCTTC
>TRBV10-3|TRBD2|few|TRBJ2-3
CAIRGLAGLTDTQYF
TGTGCCATCAGGGGACTAGCGGGTCTCACAGATACGCAGTATTTT
>TRBV20-1|TRBD2|NA|TRBJ2-1
CSAGGLAGLQFF
TGCAGTGCTGGTGGACTAGCGGGCCTCCAGTTCTTC
>TRBV18|TRBD1|many|TRBJ2-1
CASSPEGQGIYNEQFF
TGTGCCAGCTCACCAGAGGGACAGGGTATCTACAATGAGCAGTTCTTC
>TRBV20-1|NA|few|TRBJ2-1
CSARDPAGYNEQFF
TGCAGTGCTAGAGATCCGGCGGGATACAATGAGCAGTTCTTC
>TRBV30|TRBD2|NA|TRBJ2-1
CAWRAGGPVTEQFF
TGTGCCTGGAGAGCGGGAGGGCCCGTCACTGAGCAGTTCTTC
>TRBV6-1|TRBD1|many|TRBJ2-1
CASSAGTAVREQFF
TGTGCCAGCAGTGCGGGGACAGCCGTGCGGGAGCAGTTCTTC
>TRBV6-2/TRBV6-3|TRBD1|few|TRBJ2-7
CATDDGTGTYEQYF
TGTGCCACAGACGACGGGACAGGTACCTACGAGCAGTACTTC
>TRBV29-1|TRBD2|many|TRBJ2-1
CSVELAGTYNEQFF
TGCAGCGTTGAACTAGCGGGGACCTACAATGAGCAGTTCTTC
>TRBV7-6|TRBD1|many|TRBJ1-6
CASSLGQGAGPLHF
TGTGCCAGCAGCTTGGGACAGGGGGCAGGACCCCTCCACTTT
>TRBV24-1|TRBD2|NA|TRBJ2-1
CATSDSSSGRAVREQFF
TGTGCCACCAGTGATTCCTCAAGCGGGAGGGCCGTCCGTGAGCAGTTCTTC
>TRBV7-8|TRBD1|NA|TRBJ1-5
CASSGGQGDAGRQPQHF
TGTGCCAGCAGCGGGGGACAGGGAGACGCAGGGCGCCAGCCCCAGCATTTT
>TRBV9|NA|many|TRBJ2-5
CASSVRGSQETQYF
TGTGCCAGCAGTGTTAGGGGGTCCCAAGAGACCCAGTACTTC
>TRBV29-1|TRBD1|NA|TRBJ1-4
CSVDDRGKLFF
TGCAGCGTTGACGACAGGGGAAAACTGTTTTTT
>TRBV11-1|TRBD1|NA|TRBJ2-7
CASSSRGTGQRPSYEQYF
TGTGCCAGCAGTTCCCGGGGGACAGGCCAAAGGCCGTCCTACGAGCAGTACTTC
>TRBV19|TRBD1|few|TRBJ1-5
CASSIRRQGRPNQPQHF
TGTGCCAGTAGTATTAGGCGACAGGGCCGTCCCAATCAGCCCCAGCATTTT
>TRBV11-2|NA|NA|TRBJ2-1
CASSLPGAEQFF
TGTGCCAGCAGCCTCCCAGGGGCTGAGCAGTTCTTC
>TRBV25-1|NA|many|TRBJ1-6
CASRETGGGSPLHF
TGTGCCAGCAGAGAGACAGGCGGAGGATCACCCCTCCACTTT
>TRBV6-5|NA|NA|TRBJ1-1
CATQAGTLAFF
TGTGCCACTCAGGCGGGGACTTTAGCTTTCTTT